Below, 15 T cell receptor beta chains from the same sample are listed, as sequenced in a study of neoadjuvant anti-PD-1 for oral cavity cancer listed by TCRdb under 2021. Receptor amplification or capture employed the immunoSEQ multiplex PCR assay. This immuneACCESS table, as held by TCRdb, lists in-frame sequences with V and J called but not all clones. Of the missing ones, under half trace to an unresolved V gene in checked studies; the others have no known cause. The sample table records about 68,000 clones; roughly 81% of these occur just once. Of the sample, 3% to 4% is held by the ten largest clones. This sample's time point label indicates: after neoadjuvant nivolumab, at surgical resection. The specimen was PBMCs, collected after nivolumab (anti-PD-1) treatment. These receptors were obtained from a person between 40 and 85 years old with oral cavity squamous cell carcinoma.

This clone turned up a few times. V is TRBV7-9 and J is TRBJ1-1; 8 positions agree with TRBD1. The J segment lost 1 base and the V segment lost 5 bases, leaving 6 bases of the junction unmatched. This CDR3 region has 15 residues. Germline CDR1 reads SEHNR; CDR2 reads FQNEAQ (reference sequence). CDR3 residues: CASSPQTGANTEAFF. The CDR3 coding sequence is TGTGCCAGCAGCCCCCAGACAGGGGCGAACACTGAAGCTTTCTTT.

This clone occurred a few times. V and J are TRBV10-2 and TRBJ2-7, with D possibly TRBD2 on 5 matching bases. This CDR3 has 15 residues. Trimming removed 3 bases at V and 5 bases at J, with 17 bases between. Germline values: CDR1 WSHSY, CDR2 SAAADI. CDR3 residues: CASSEGSQVGNEQYF. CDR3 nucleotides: TGCGCCAGCAGTGAAGGGAGCCAGGTTGGGAACGAGCAGTACTTC.

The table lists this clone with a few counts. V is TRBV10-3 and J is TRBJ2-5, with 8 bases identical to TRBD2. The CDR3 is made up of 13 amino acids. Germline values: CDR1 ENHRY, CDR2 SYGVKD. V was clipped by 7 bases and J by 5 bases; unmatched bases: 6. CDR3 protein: CAIITGGEETQYF. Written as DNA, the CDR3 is TGTGCCATCATTACGGGAGGGGAGGAGACCCAGTACTTC.

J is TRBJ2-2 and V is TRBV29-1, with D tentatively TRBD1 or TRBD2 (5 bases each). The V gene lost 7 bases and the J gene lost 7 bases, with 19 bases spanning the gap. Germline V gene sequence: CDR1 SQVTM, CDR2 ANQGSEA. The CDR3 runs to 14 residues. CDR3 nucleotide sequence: TGCAGCGCCCGATGGGAGCTGCAGGGCGGGGAGCTGTTTTTT. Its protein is CSARWELQGGELFF.

The CDR3 sequence is CASSPAGRGYGYTF. CDR3 in DNA: TGTGCCAGCAGTCCCGCTGGACGCGGCTATGGCTACACCTTC. The chain employs TRBV6-5 and TRBJ1-2, with no clear D. The CDR3 extends over 14 amino acids. V gave up 5 bases and J gave up 4 bases, with 14 bases separating them. The V gene's germline CDR1 is MNHEY and CDR2 SVGAGI.

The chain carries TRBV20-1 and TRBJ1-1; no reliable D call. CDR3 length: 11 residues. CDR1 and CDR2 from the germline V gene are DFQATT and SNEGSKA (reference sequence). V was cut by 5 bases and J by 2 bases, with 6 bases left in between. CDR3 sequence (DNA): TGCAGTGCTGATACTAACACTGAAGCTTTCTTT. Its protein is CSADTNTEAFF.

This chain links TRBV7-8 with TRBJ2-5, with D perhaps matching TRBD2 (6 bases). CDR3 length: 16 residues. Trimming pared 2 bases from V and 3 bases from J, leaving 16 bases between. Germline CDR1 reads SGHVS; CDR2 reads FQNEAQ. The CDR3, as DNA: TGTGCCAGCAGCTTAAAAACCCCGGGAGAGGAAGAGACCCAGTACTTC. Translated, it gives CASSLKTPGEEETQYF.

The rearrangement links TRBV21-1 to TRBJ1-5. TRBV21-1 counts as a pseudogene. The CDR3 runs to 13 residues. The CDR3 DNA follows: TGTGCCAGCAAGCCTTACAACAATCAGCCCCAGCATTTT. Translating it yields CASKPYNNQPQHF.

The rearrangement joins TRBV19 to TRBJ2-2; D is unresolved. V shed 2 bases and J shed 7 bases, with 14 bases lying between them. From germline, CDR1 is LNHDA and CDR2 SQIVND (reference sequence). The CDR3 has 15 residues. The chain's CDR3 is CASSISGQVHGELFF. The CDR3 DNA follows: TGTGCCAGTAGTATATCCGGGCAAGTGCACGGGGAGCTGTTTTTT.

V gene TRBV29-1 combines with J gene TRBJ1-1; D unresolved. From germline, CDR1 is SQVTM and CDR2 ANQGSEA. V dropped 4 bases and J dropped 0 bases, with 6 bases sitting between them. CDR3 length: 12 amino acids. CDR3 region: CSVVYLNTEAFF. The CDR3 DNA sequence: TGCAGCGTTGTTTATTTGAACACTGAAGCTTTCTTT. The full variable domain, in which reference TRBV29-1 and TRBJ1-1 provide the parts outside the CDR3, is SAVISQKPSRDICQRGTSLTIQCQVDSQVTMMFWYRQQPGQSLTLIATANQGSEATYESGFVIDKFPISRPNLTFSTLTVSNMSPEDSSIYLCSVVYLNTEAFFGQGTRLTVV.

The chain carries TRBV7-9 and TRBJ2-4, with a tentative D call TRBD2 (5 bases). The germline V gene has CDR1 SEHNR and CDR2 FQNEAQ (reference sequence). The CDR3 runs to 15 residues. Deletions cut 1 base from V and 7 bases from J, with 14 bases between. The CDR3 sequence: CASSLGGEGLNIQYF. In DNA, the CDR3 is TGTGCCAGCAGCTTAGGGGGAGAAGGGTTGAACATTCAGTACTTC.

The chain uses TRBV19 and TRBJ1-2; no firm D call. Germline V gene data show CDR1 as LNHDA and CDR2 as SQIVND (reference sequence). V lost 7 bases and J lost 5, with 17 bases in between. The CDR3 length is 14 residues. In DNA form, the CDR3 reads TGTGCCAGTACCTCGGAGGGTCGGGGATATGGCTACACCTTC. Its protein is CASTSEGRGYGYTF.

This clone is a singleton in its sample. CDR3 nucleotides: TGTGCCAGCGGTCTTGGGGCCCGCTCCACAGATACGCAGTATTTT. Translated: CASGLGARSTDTQYF. V is TRBV7-3 and J is TRBJ2-3; D is perhaps TRBD1 (5 bases). Per germline, CDR1 SGHTA and CDR2 FQGTGA. This CDR3 is built from 15 residues. Trimming took off 8 bases at V and 2 bases at J, with 17 bases between the two ends.

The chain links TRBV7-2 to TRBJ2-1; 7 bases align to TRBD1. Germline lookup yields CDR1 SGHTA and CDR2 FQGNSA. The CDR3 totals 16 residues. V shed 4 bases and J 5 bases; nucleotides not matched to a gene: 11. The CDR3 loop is CASSSTGARLNNEQFF. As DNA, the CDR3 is TGTGCCAGCAGCTCCACAGGGGCCAGACTGAACAATGAGCAGTTCTTC.

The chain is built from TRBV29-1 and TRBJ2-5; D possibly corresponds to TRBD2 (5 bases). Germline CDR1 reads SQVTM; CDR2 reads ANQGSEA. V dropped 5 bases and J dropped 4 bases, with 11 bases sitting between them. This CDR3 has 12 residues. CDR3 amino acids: CSVLEGSETQYF. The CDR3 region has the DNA TGCAGCGTTCTAGAGGGTTCAGAGACCCAGTACTTC.